The next 3 T cell receptor beta chains were all read from a single sample in a study of cytomegalovirus exposure and HLA in healthy donors. Amplification used 60 Vbeta primers and 13 Jbeta primers. Some clones are missing from TCRdb's copy, which holds only in-frame ones; the method was immunoSEQ multiplex PCR. This sample has over 90,000 clones; around 81% occur once, and the top ten carry around 5.2%. The sequencing sample was made of PBMCs. These TCRs come from a man in his forties or fifties in good health and CMV-seropositive.

J is TRBJ2-3 and V is TRBV5-1, with 8 bases identical to TRBD2. The CDR3 extends over 17 amino acids. Germline V gives CDR1 SGHRS, CDR2 YFSETQ. The ends lost 1 base at V and 0 bases at J; junction bases unmatched: 7. In DNA, the CDR3 is TGCGCCAGCAGCTTGATAACCGGGGGGGGCAGCACAGATACGCAGTATTTT. Protein sequence: CASSLITGGGSTDTQYF.

The chain links TRBV14 to TRBJ2-1; 8 nucleotides align to TRBD2. Germline assignment: CDR1 SGHDN and CDR2 FVKESK. The length of the CDR3 is 15 residues. Trimming cost V 4 bases and J 3 bases; bases outside gene matches: 5. CDR3: CASSPRGGIYNEQFF. The CDR3 DNA follows: TGTGCCAGCAGCCCTCGGGGGGGTATCTACAATGAGCAGTTCTTC.

This chain joins TRBV5-1 and TRBJ2-5; D is perhaps TRBD2 (5 bases). Trimming pared 0 bases from V and 4 bases from J, leaving 7 bases between. The CDR3 totals 13 residues. Germline-derived CDR1 and CDR2 are SGHRS and YFSETQ. Here the CDR3 reads CASSLGRAETQYF. CDR3 in DNA: TGCGCCAGCAGCTTGGGGCGGGCAGAGACCCAGTACTTC.